The clone carrying this TCR beta chain was detected only a few times. cDNA synthesis used the whole RNA isolate, giving expressed TCRB sequences. Data came from immunoSEQ multiplex PCR; TCRdb stores just in-frame clones and leaves some out. The sample includes 390,000 or so clones, approximately 14% seen only once; the top ten take about 0.034%. This CDR3 spans 13 amino acids. CDR1 LGHNA and CDR2 YSLEER come from the germline V gene. V was clipped by 0 bases and J by 3 bases, with 6 bases between them. The source of the sample is a study of beta chain features in type 1 diabetes. The receptor was isolated from a man younger than 45 in good health. Input material: naive CD4+ T cells from blood. This rearrangement joins TRBV4-3 to TRBJ2-7; D is ambiguous. In DNA form, the CDR3 reads TGCGCCAGCAGCCAAGATGAAAACTACGAGCAGTACTTC. Encoded protein: CASSQDENYEQYF.